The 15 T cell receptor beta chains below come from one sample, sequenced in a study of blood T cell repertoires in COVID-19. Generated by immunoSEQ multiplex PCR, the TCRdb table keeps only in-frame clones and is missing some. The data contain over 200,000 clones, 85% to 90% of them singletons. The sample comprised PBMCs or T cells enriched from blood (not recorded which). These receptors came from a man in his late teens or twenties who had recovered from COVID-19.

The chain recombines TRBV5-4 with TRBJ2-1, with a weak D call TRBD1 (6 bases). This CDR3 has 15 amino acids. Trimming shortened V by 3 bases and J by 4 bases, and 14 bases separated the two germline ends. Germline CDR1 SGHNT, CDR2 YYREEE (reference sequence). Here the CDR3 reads CASSSGEPKYNEQFF. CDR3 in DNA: TGTGCCAGCAGCTCAGGGGAACCCAAATACAATGAGCAGTTCTTC. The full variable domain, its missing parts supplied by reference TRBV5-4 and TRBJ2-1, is ETGVTQSPTHLIKTRGQQVTLRCSSQSGHNTVSWYQQALGQGPQFIFQYYREEENGRGNFPPRFSGLQFPNYSSELNVNALELDDSALYLCASSSGEPKYNEQFFGPGTRLTVL.

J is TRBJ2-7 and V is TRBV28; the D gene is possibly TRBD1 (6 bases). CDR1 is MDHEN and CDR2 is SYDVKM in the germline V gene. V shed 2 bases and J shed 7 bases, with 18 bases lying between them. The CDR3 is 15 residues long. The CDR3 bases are TGTGCCAGCAGTTTACATGCGGCAGGGGTGGGGGAGCAGTACTTC. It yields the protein CASSLHAAGVGEQYF.

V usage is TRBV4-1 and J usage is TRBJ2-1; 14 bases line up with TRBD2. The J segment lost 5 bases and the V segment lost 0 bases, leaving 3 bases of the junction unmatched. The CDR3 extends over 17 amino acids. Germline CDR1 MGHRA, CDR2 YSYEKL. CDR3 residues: CASSQDRTSGGNNEQFF. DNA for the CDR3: TGCGCCAGCAGCCAAGATCGGACTAGCGGGGGGAACAATGAGCAGTTCTTC.

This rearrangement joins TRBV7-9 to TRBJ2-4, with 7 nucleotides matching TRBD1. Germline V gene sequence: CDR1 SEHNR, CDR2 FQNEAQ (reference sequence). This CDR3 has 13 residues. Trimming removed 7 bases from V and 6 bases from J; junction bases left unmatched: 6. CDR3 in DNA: TGTGCCAGCACCCAAGCAGGGGGAAACATTCAGTACTTC. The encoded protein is CASTQAGGNIQYF. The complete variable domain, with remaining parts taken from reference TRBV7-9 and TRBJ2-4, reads DTGVSQNPRHKITKRGQNVTFRCDPISEHNRLYWYRQTLGQGPEFLTYFQNEAQLEKSRLLSDRFSAERPKGSFSTLEIQRTEQGDSAMYLCASTQAGGNIQYFGAGTRLSVL.

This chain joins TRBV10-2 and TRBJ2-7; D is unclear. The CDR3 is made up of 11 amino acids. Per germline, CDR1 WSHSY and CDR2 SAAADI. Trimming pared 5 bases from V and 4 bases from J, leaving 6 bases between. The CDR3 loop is CASSLRYEQYF. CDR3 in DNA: TGCGCCAGCAGTTTACGGTACGAGCAGTACTTC.

CDR3 sequence (DNA): TGTGCCTGGAGTTTCGGGACAGGGGTTTACGAGCAGTACTTC. The encoded protein is CAWSFGTGVYEQYF. This chain connects TRBV30 to TRBJ2-7; 10 nucleotides match TRBD1. This CDR3 has 14 amino acids. Looked up from germline, CDR1 is GTSNPN and CDR2 is SVGIG (reference sequence). Losses at the gene ends were 2 bases for V and 4 bases for J; bases not matched to a gene: 5.

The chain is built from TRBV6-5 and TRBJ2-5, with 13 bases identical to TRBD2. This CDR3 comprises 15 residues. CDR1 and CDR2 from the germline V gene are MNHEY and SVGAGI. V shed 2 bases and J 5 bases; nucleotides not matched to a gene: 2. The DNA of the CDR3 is TGTGCCAGCAGTTACACTAGCGGGGGGGCCGAGACCCAGTACTTC. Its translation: CASSYTSGGAETQYF.

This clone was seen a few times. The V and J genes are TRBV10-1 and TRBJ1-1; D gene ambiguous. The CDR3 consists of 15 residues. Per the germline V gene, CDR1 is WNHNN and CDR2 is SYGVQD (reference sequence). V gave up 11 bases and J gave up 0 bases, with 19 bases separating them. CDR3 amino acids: CAAVQSTQLNTEAFF. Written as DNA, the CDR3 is TGCGCCGCAGTCCAGTCCACACAGCTGAACACTGAAGCTTTCTTT.

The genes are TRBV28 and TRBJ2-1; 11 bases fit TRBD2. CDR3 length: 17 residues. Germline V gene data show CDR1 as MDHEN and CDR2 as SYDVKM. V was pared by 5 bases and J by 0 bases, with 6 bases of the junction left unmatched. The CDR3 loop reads CASSPNGLAGSYNEQFF. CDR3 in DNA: TGTGCCAGCAGTCCCAATGGACTAGCGGGCTCCTACAATGAGCAGTTCTTC.

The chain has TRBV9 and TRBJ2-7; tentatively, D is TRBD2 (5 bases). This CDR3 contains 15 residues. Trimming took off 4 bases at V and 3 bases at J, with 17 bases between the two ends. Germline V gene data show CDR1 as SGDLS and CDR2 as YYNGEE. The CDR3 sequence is CASSRAPSSYYEQYF. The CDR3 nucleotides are TGTGCCAGCAGCCGAGCCCCTAGCTCGTACTACGAGCAGTACTTC.

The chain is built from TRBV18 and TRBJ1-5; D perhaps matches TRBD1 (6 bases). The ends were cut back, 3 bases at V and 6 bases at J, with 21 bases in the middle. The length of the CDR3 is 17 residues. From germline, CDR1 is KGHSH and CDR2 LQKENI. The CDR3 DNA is TGTGCCAGCTCACCCGGTGGGGGGGGCTCAGTGAGTCAGCCCCAGCATTTT. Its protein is CASSPGGGGSVSQPQHF.

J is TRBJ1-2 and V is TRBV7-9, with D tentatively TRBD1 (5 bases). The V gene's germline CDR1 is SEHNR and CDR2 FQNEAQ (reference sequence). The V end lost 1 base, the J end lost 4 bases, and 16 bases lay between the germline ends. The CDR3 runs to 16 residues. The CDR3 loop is CASSLGPRGVGYGYTF. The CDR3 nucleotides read TGTGCCAGCAGCTTAGGCCCTCGGGGGGTAGGCTATGGCTACACCTTC.

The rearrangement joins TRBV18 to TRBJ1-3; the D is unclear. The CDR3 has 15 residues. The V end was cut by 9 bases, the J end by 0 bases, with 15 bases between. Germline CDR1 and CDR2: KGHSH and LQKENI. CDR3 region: CASIQGRSSGNTIYF. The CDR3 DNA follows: TGTGCCAGTATCCAAGGGAGAAGCTCTGGAAACACCATATATTTT. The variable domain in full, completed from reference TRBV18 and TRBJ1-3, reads NAGVMQNPRHLVRRRGQEARLRCSPMKGHSHVYWYRQLPEEGLKFMVYLQKENIIDESGMPKERFSAEFPKEGPSILRIQQVVRGDSAAYFCASIQGRSSGNTIYFGEGSWLTVV.

CDR3 DNA: TGCGCCAGCAGTGCCATCCGGGGAGAAGCTTTCTTT. Translated: CASSAIRGEAFF. The rearrangement uses TRBV10-1 and TRBJ1-1; D uncertain. The ends were cut back, 4 bases at V and 8 bases at J, with 11 bases in the middle. The germline V gene encodes CDR1 WNHNN and CDR2 SYGVQD (reference sequence). The CDR3 is 12 residues long.

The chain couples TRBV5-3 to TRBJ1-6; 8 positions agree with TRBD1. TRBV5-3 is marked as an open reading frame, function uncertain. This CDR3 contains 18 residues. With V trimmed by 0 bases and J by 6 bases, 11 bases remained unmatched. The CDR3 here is CARSLVGDRGWFNSPLHF. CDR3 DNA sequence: TGTGCCAGAAGCTTGGTCGGTGACAGGGGATGGTTTAATTCACCCCTCCACTTT.